These 13 T cell receptor beta chains originate from one sample sequenced in a study of radiotherapy plus CTLA-4 blockade in lung cancer. Using immunoSEQ multiplex PCR, the repertoire was profiled, and TCRdb retains in-frame clones only, with some absent. The sample holds around 70,000 clones, around four fifths seen once. The sample here was peripheral blood, taken from a patient treated with radiotherapy plus ipilimumab. All receptors come from a human donor with non-small cell lung cancer who had a partial response to radiotherapy plus ipilimumab.

A few counts support this clone. V usage is TRBV7-2 and J usage is TRBJ2-1, with D possibly being TRBD2 (6 bases). The CDR3 runs to 13 residues. Germline lookup yields CDR1 SGHTA and CDR2 FQGNSA. V shed 5 bases and J shed 10 bases, with 15 bases lying between them. CDR3: CASSPPGGREQFF. Written as DNA, the CDR3 is TGTGCCAGCAGCCCCCCGGGTGGGAGGGAGCAGTTCTTC.

The chain has TRBV29-1 and TRBJ2-3; TRBD1 aligns across 9 bases. The CDR3 length is 12 residues. CDR1 SQVTM and CDR2 ANQGSEA come from the germline V gene. Unmatched junction bases numbered 2, after V lost 6 bases and J lost 4 bases. The CDR3 reads CSVDRGADTQYF. The DNA for the CDR3 is TGCAGCGTAGACAGGGGGGCAGATACGCAGTATTTT.

The rearrangement joins TRBV10-1 to TRBJ1-1; TRBD1 matches 7 bases. The V gene's germline CDR1 is WNHNN and CDR2 SYGVQD (reference sequence). V shed 3 bases, J shed 5 bases, and the junction held 6 bases outside the gene matches. The CDR3 is 14 amino acids. The CDR3 region is CASSDQGVETEAFF. CDR3 sequence (DNA): TGCGCCAGCAGTGATCAGGGGGTTGAGACTGAAGCTTTCTTT.

The chain recombines TRBV5-1 with TRBJ2-3, with TRBD1 as a possible D gene (5 bases). CDR3 size: 15 residues. V was trimmed by 1 base and J by 4 bases, leaving 13 bases between them. The germline V gene has CDR1 SGHRS and CDR2 YFSETQ. The CDR3 sequence is CASSLLGPRADTQYF. DNA of the CDR3: TGCGCCAGCAGCTTGTTGGGGCCTCGAGCAGATACGCAGTATTTT.

The V call is TRBV7-2, the J call TRBJ2-7; TRBD2 aligns across 8 bases. The germline V gene has CDR1 SGHTA and CDR2 FQGNSA. This CDR3 is built from 16 residues. V trimming: 5 bases; J trimming: 7 bases; junction bases outside the gene matches: 16. The CDR3 protein is CASSPRGGSFNGEQYF. CDR3 nucleotides: TGTGCCAGCAGCCCCCGGGGGGGTAGTTTTAATGGTGAGCAGTACTTC. Supplemented by reference TRBV7-2 and TRBJ2-7, the full variable domain reads GAGVSQSPSNKVTEKGKDVELRCDPISGHTALYWYRQSLGQGLEFLIYFQGNSAPDKSGLPSDRFSAERTGGSVSTLTIQRTQQEDSAVYLCASSPRGGSFNGEQYFGPGTRLTVT.

CDR3 bases: TGTGCCAGCAGCTCTAACCCGGGACAGACTCAGGCTTTCTTT. Translating gives CASSSNPGQTQAFF. The chain combines TRBV5-6 with TRBJ1-1; 7 positions agree with TRBD1. This CDR3 is 14 amino acids long. Germline assignment: CDR1 SGHDT and CDR2 YYEEEE. Trimming cost V 3 bases and J 11 bases; bases outside gene matches: 13. Full variable domain (missing parts from reference TRBV5-6 and TRBJ1-1): DAGVTQSPTHLIKTRGQQVTLRCSPKSGHDTVSWYQQALGQGPQFIFQYYEEEERQRGNFPDRFSGHQFPNYSSELNVNALLLGDSALYLCASSSNPGQTQAFFGQGTRLTVV.

V is TRBV27 and J is TRBJ1-3, with 8 nucleotides matching TRBD1. Germline loops: CDR1 MNHEY, CDR2 SMNVEV (reference sequence). CDR3 length equals 14 residues. Losses at the gene ends were 5 bases for V and 5 bases for J; bases not matched to a gene: 5. The CDR3 DNA is TGTGCCAGCAGTCTCTCAGGGGGCAGAAACACCATATATTTT. The encoded protein is CASSLSGGRNTIYF.

This clone was counted a few times. The genes are TRBV9 and TRBJ2-7; 9 bases align to TRBD2. Germline V gene sequence: CDR1 SGDLS, CDR2 YYNGEE. CDR3 length: 15 residues. V lost 0 bases and J lost 4; bases outside the gene matches: 5. CDR3: CASSVDIAGVYEQYF. CDR3 nucleotides: TGTGCCAGCAGCGTAGATATAGCGGGAGTATACGAGCAGTACTTC.

This chain links TRBV19 with TRBJ2-4; D call uncertain. CDR3 length equals 15 residues. The V and J ends lost 2 bases and 0 bases respectively, with 8 bases between them. In germline, CDR1 is LNHDA, CDR2 SQIVND (reference sequence). The CDR3 DNA reads TGTGCCAGTAGTATATCCCCTCTAGCCAAAAACATTCAGTACTTC. Translation: CASSISPLAKNIQYF.

The chain joins TRBV11-1 to TRBJ2-2, with a tentative D call TRBD1 (5 bases). This CDR3 has 14 amino acids. Per germline, CDR1 SGHAT and CDR2 FQDESV (reference sequence). The V end was cut by 6 bases, the J end by 3 bases, with 11 bases between. The CDR3 DNA follows: TGTGCCAGCAGGCGACAGACAGACACCGGGGAGCTGTTTTTT. Protein sequence: CASRRQTDTGELFF. Looking up the rest from reference TRBV11-1 and TRBJ2-2 gives the full variable domain: EAEVAQSPRYKITEKSQAVAFWCDPISGHATLYWYRQILGQGPELLVQFQDESVVDDSQLPKDRFSAERLKGVDSTLKIQPAELGDSAMYLCASRRQTDTGELFFGEGSRLTVL.

The CDR3 region has the DNA TGTGCCAGCAGTCCAGCCCCGACTAGCGGAGAGACCCAGTACTTC. Translated, it gives CASSPAPTSGETQYF. The chain is built from TRBV7-2 and TRBJ2-5; the match to TRBD2 covers 9 bases. The germline V gene encodes CDR1 SGHTA and CDR2 FQGNSA. This CDR3 contains 15 residues. After removal of 6 bases from V and 4 bases from J, the junction contained 9 bases not matched to a gene. The full variable domain, completed using reference TRBV7-2 and TRBJ2-5, is GAGVSQSPSNKVTEKGKDVELRCDPISGHTALYWYRQSLGQGLEFLIYFQGNSAPDKSGLPSDRFSAERTGGSVSTLTIQRTQQEDSAVYLCASSPAPTSGETQYFGPGTRLLVL.

The chain carries TRBV5-1 and TRBJ1-4; 9 positions agree with TRBD1. This CDR3 comprises 14 residues. Germline CDR1 is SGHRS and CDR2 is YFSETQ. Trimming cost V 4 bases and J 5 bases; bases outside gene matches: 3. DNA for the CDR3: TGCGCCAGCAGCCGGGACAGGGAAAATGAAAAACTGTTTTTT. The encoded protein is CASSRDRENEKLFF.

This chain uses TRBV5-1 with TRBJ2-5, with D perhaps matching TRBD2 (6 bases). Germline V gene lookup returns CDR1 SGHRS and CDR2 YFSETQ. Trimming removed 2 bases from V and 4 bases from J, with 12 bases in between. This CDR3 region has 14 residues. The CDR3 protein is CASSFGGVRETQYF. The CDR3 DNA reads TGCGCCAGCAGCTTCGGCGGGGTGAGAGAGACCCAGTACTTC.